This T cell receptor (beta chain) comes out of a study of preoperative IRX-2 immunotherapy in early breast cancer. Treatment in this sample: preoperative locoregional IRX-2 cytokine immunotherapy. Preoperative locoregional IRX-2 cytokine immunotherapy was tested in the phase Ib source study. Trimming left V 2 bases short and J 2 bases short, with 26 bases between. Germline-derived CDR1 and CDR2 are SGHNT and YENEEA. There are 20 residues in the CDR3. Sequencing used immunoSEQ multiplex PCR; TCRdb keeps in-frame clones, though not all of them. The profile shows 40,000 to 50,000 clones, about 80% of them singletons.

The sequencing here drew on tumor tissue, taken after IRX-2 immunotherapy. The receptor's source is a human donor with breast cancer. The rearrangement uses TRBV11-3 and TRBJ2-3; a weak D match, TRBD1 (6 bases). The CDR3: CASSLRPTTHRVGDTDTQYF. CDR3 nucleotides: TGTGCCAGCAGCTTAAGGCCCACCACCCACAGGGTAGGGGACACAGATACGCAGTATTTT.